This paragraph covers one TCR beta chain sequence. This sample stems from a study of blood T cell repertoires in COVID-19. Study as a whole: T cells, B-cell-depleted T cells, or PBMCs supplied cDNA or gDNA.

The authors' processing: Using reference gene primer amplification, nucleated cell counts were estimated. The repertoire was sequenced with immunoSEQ multiplex PCR; TCRdb's copy has only in-frame clones and lacks some. Clone size and V and J calls were adopted from that table, with D and trimming inferred from the DNA. The sample comprises approximately 170,000 clones, 80% to 85% of which are singletons, and roughly 8% rests with the top ten. V was cut by 1 base and J by 0 bases, with 6 bases left in between. The V gene's germline CDR1 is SGHKS and CDR2 YYEKEE (reference sequence). The length of the CDR3 is 14 residues. Donors in Cohort 3 counted as recovered after two negative PCRs, clearance, or symptom resolution.

The chain has TRBV5-5 and TRBJ2-3; D gene uncertain. The sequence was collected from a woman aged 45 to 65 who had recovered from COVID-19. Sequenced material: PBMCs or T cells enriched from blood (not recorded which). The CDR3: CASSLRTSTDTQYF. Here the CDR3 DNA reads TGTGCCAGCAGCTTGAGAACTAGCACAGATACGCAGTATTTT.